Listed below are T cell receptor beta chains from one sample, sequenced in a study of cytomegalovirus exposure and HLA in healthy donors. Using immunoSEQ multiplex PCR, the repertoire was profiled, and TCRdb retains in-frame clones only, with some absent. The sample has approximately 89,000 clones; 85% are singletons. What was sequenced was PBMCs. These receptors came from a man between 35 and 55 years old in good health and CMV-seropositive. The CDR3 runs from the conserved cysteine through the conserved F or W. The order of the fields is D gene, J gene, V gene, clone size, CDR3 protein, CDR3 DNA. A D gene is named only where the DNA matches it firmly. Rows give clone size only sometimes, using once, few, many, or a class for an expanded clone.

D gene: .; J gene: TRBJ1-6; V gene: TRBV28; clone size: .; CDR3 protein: CASTPRGAPSSPLHF; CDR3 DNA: TGTGCCAGCACTCCCCGGGGGGCACCCAGCTCACCCCTCCACTTT
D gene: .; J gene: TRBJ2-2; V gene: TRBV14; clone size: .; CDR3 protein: CASSPQPGAGELFF; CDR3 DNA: TGTGCCAGCAGCCCCCAGCCAGGGGCCGGGGAGCTGTTTTTT
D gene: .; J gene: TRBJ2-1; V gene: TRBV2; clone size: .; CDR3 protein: CASSLYNEQFF; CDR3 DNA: TGTGCCAGCAGTCTGTACAATGAGCAGTTCTTC
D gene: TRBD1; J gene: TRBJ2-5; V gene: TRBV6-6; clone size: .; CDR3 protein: CASRFGTGEETQYF; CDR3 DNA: TGTGCCAGCAGGTTTGGGACAGGGGAAGAGACCCAGTACTTC
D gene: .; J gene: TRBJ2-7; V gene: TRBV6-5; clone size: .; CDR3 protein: CASLLSQGHYEQYF; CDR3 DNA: TGTGCCAGCCTTCTGTCGCAGGGACATTACGAGCAGTACTTC
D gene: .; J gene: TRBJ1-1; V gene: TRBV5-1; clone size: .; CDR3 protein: CASSLFAGVNTEAFF; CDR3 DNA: TGCGCCAGCAGCTTGTTTGCAGGGGTGAACACTGAAGCTTTCTTT
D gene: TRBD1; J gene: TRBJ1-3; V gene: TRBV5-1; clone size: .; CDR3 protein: CASRPTGNGNTIYF; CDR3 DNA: TGCGCCAGCAGACCGACAGGGAATGGAAACACCATATATTTT
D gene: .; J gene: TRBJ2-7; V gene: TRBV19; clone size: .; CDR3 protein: CASSGRDNEQYF; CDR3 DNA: TGTGCCAGTAGTGGCAGGGACAACGAGCAGTACTTC
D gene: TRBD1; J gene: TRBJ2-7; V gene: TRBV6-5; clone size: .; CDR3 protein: CASSRPGQGVYEQYF; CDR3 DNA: TGTGCCAGCAGTCGACCGGGACAGGGAGTATACGAGCAGTACTTC
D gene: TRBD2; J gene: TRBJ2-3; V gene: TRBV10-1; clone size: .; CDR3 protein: CASSERGGGTDTQYF; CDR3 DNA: TGCGCCAGCAGTGAGCGGGGGGGAGGCACAGATACGCAGTATTTT
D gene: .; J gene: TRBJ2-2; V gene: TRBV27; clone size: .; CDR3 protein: CASAWPLDGARGGELFF; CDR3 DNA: TGTGCCAGCGCGTGGCCTCTTGACGGGGCGCGGGGCGGGGAGCTGTTTTTT
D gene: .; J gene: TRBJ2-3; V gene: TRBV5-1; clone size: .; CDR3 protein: CASSRLEGTDTQYF; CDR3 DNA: TGCGCCAGCAGCCGGTTGGAGGGCACAGATACGCAGTATTTT
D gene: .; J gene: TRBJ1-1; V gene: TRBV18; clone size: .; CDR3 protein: CASSPQGGERTEAFF; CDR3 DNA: TGTGCCAGCTCACCCCAGGGCGGCGAGAGGACTGAAGCTTTCTTT
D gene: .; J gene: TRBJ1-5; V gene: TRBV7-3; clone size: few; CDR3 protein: CASSVRQGQPQHF; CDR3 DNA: TGTGCCAGCAGCGTACGGCAGGGCCAGCCCCAGCATTTT
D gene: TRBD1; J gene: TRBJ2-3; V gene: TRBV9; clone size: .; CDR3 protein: CASSVAGGEVDTQYF; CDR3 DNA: TGTGCCAGCAGCGTAGCAGGGGGCGAGGTAGATACGCAGTATTTT
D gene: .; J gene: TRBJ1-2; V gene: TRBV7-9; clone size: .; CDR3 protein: CASTLFGYTF; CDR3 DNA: TGTGCCAGCACCCTCTTTGGCTACACCTTC
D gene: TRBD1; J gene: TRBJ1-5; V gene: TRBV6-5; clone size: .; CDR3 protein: CASSRTGLNQPQHF; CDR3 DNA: TGTGCCAGCAGCAGGACAGGCTTAAATCAGCCCCAGCATTTT
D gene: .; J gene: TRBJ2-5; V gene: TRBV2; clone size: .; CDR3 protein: CASRGSLTQETQYF; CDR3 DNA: TGTGCCAGCAGAGGGAGCCTTACCCAAGAGACCCAGTACTTC
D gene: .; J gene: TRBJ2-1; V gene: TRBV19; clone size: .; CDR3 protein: CASIGDYNEQFF; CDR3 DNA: TGTGCCAGTATTGGAGATTACAATGAGCAGTTCTTC
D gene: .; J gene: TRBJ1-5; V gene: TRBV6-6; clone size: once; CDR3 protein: CASRTGVDQPQHF; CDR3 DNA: TGTGCCAGCAGGACAGGAGTTGATCAGCCCCAGCATTTT
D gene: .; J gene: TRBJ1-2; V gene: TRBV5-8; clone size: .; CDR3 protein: CASRTDYYGYTF; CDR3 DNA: TGTGCCAGTAGGACAGACTACTATGGCTACACCTTC
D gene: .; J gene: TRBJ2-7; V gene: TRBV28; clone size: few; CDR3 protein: CASSPRGEQYF; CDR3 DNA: TGTGCCAGCAGCCCTAGGGGCGAGCAGTACTTC
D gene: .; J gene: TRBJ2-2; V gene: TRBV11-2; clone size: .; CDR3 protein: CASSLVGASDTGELFF; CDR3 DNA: TGTGCCAGCAGCTTAGTTGGGGCCTCCGACACCGGGGAGCTGTTTTTT
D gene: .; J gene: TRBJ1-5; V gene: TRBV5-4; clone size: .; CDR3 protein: CASSLAGYGNQPQHF; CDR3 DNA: TGTGCCAGCAGCTTGGCCGGCTACGGGAATCAGCCCCAGCATTTT
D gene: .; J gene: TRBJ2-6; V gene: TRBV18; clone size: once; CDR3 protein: CASSPLEGGANVLTF; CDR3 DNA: TGTGCCAGCTCACCGTTGGAGGGTGGGGCCAACGTCCTGACTTTC
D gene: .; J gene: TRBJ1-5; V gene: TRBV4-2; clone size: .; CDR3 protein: CASSQVQGSNQPQHF; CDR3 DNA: TGTGCCAGCAGCCAAGTACAGGGTAGCAATCAGCCCCAGCATTTT